This is a list of T cell receptor beta chains from one sample in a study of blood T cell repertoires in COVID-19. The table came from immunoSEQ multiplex PCR; TCRdb's copy has only in-frame clones and leaves some out. This sample has some 150,000 clones, with roughly 80% found just once. The source material was peripheral blood. The receptors stem from a man aged 50 to 59 with active or convalescent COVID-19. Each CDR3 is given with its conserved first and last residue. A D gene is named only where the DNA matches it firmly. Size tells how often a clone was seen (once, few, many) or the class of an expanded clone, and some rows leave it out.

clone_size: .
v_call: TRBV24-1
d_call: TRBD1
j_call: TRBJ2-3
cdr3_aa: CATSDWTGDTDTQYF
cdr3_nt: TGTGCCACCAGTGACTGGACAGGGGACACAGATACGCAGTATTTT

clone_size: .
v_call: TRBV7-3
d_call: .
j_call: TRBJ2-5
cdr3_aa: CASSLGGRPQETQYF
cdr3_nt: TGTGCCAGCAGCTTAGGGGGCAGGCCCCAAGAGACCCAGTACTTC

clone_size: .
v_call: TRBV10-3
d_call: TRBD1
j_call: TRBJ2-3
cdr3_aa: CAISSDRGRDTQYF
cdr3_nt: TGTGCCATCAGCTCAGACAGGGGAAGAGATACGCAGTATTTT

clone_size: .
v_call: TRBV9
d_call: .
j_call: TRBJ1-3
cdr3_aa: CASSVVSGAGNTIYF
cdr3_nt: TGTGCCAGCAGCGTAGTATCAGGGGCCGGAAACACCATATATTTT

clone_size: .
v_call: TRBV28
d_call: TRBD1
j_call: TRBJ1-4
cdr3_aa: CASSLTGELLNEKLFF
cdr3_nt: TGTGCCAGCAGTTTGACAGGGGAACTTCTTAATGAAAAACTGTTTTTT

clone_size: once
v_call: TRBV5-1
d_call: .
j_call: TRBJ1-4
cdr3_aa: CASSSSDNEKLFF
cdr3_nt: TGCGCCAGCAGCTCCAGCGATAATGAAAAACTGTTTTTT

clone_size: .
v_call: TRBV5-1
d_call: TRBD1
j_call: TRBJ1-5
cdr3_aa: CASSPGQGNQPQHF
cdr3_nt: TGCGCCAGCAGCCCTGGACAGGGGAATCAGCCCCAGCATTTT

clone_size: few
v_call: TRBV18
d_call: TRBD1
j_call: TRBJ1-1
cdr3_aa: CASSKGQGAGYTEAFF
cdr3_nt: TGTGCCAGCTCAAAGGGACAGGGGGCGGGGTACACTGAAGCTTTCTTT

clone_size: .
v_call: TRBV28
d_call: TRBD1
j_call: TRBJ1-1
cdr3_aa: CASSPQGMGNTEAFF
cdr3_nt: TGTGCCAGCAGTCCACAGGGGATGGGGAACACTGAAGCTTTCTTT

clone_size: .
v_call: TRBV27
d_call: .
j_call: TRBJ2-7
cdr3_aa: CASQGRDNPYEQYF
cdr3_nt: TGTGCCAGTCAAGGCCGGGACAACCCCTACGAGCAGTACTTC

clone_size: .
v_call: TRBV19
d_call: .
j_call: TRBJ2-7
cdr3_aa: CASSIVQGYEQYF
cdr3_nt: TGTGCCAGTAGTATAGTTCAGGGCTACGAGCAGTACTTC

clone_size: .
v_call: TRBV30
d_call: .
j_call: TRBJ2-3
cdr3_aa: CAWTAGVTDTQYF
cdr3_nt: TGTGCCTGGACAGCGGGTGTTACAGATACGCAGTATTTT

clone_size: few
v_call: TRBV10-3
d_call: .
j_call: TRBJ1-3
cdr3_aa: CAISQDRTPFSGNTIYF
cdr3_nt: TGTGCCATCAGTCAGGACAGAACACCTTTCTCTGGAAACACCATATATTTT